These T cell receptor beta chains were read from a single sample in a study of human T cells and chemical hapten exposure. From the RACE reads, TCRdb called clonotypes with MiXCR, one entry per CDR3 protein. The sample has some 91,000 distinct CDR3 sequences, roughly 27% seen once. The material was whole blood, obtained in connection with sensitization to the hapten diphenylcyclopropenone (DPC). These receptors all stem from a man aged 40-49 years with alopecia areata. Some clones in this sample may be carry-over from other donors' samples. Both conserved end residues are part of each CDR3. A D gene is named only where the DNA matches it firmly. Size tells how often a clone was seen (once, few, many) or the class of an expanded clone, and some rows leave it out.

clone size	D gene	V gene	J gene	CDR3 DNA	CDR3 protein
NA	NA	TRBV7-9	TRBJ1-4	TGTGCCAGCAGCACGCAGGGGATAAGTGAAAAACTGTTTTTT	CASSTQGISEKLFF
NA	NA	TRBV29-1	TRBJ1-4	TGCAGCGCTGGGGGCGAAAAACTGTTTTTT	CSAGGEKLFF
few	NA	TRBV13	TRBJ2-3	TGTGCCAGCAGCCTCCGGACTTACACAGATACGCAGTATTTT	CASSLRTYTDTQYF
NA	NA	TRBV12-3/TRBV12-4	TRBJ1-2	TGTGCCAGCAGTCGGGGCGCCTGGGGCTACACCTTC	CASSRGAWGYTF
few	NA	TRBV5-6	TRBJ2-1	TGTGCCAGCAGCTTCGGCAGGGGCCCATACAATGAGCAGTTCTTC	CASSFGRGPYNEQFF
few	NA	TRBV2	TRBJ2-3	TGTGCCAGCAGTAATCGAGGACAGACCACAGATACGCAGTATTTT	CASSNRGQTTDTQYF
NA	NA	TRBV18	TRBJ2-3	TGTGCCAGCTCACCGACCGGACCAGCCACAGATACGCAGTATTTT	CASSPTGPATDTQYF
few	NA	TRBV3-1	TRBJ2-3	TGTGCCAGCAGTGGGGAGCCACCCACAGATACGCAGTATTTT	CASSGEPPTDTQYF
many	NA	TRBV6-5	TRBJ1-6	TGTGCCAGCAGACCTACAGGATCCTCACCCCTCCACTTT	CASRPTGSSPLHF
NA	NA	TRBV12-3/TRBV12-4	TRBJ1-6	TGTGCCAGCAGTTTCCTTAAGGCCAATTCACCCCTCCACTTT	CASSFLKANSPLHF
NA	TRBD2	TRBV3-1	TRBJ2-1	TGTGCCAGCAGCTCCTTGGAGGGGACTAGCGGGAGTAGCTCCTACAATGAGCAGTTCTTC	CASSSLEGTSGSSSYNEQFF
few	TRBD1	TRBV10-3	TRBJ1-2	TGTGCCATCAGTGAGCCTACGACAGGGATTCACTATGGCTACACCTTC	CAISEPTTGIHYGYTF
NA	NA	TRBV7-9	TRBJ2-3	TGTGCCAGCAGCTCATGGACAGTGGGGGCAGATACGCAGTATTTT	CASSSWTVGADTQYF
NA	TRBD2	TRBV2	TRBJ2-3	TGTGCCTCAAGGCAGCGGGAGACTAGCACAGATACGCAGTATTTT	CASRQRETSTDTQYF
NA	TRBD2	TRBV7-8	TRBJ2-1	TGTGCCAGCAGTTCCCGGGGAAGCGGGGACAATGAGCAGTTCTTC	CASSSRGSGDNEQFF
NA	TRBD1	TRBV11-2	TRBJ2-3	TGTGCCAGCAGCTCAAGAAAACCCGGGACAGGGGTCACAGATACGCAGTATTTT	CASSSRKPGTGVTDTQYF
NA	NA	TRBV5-4	TRBJ2-1	TGTGCCAGCAGCCTGGCGGGACAGAGATACAATGAGCAGTTCTTC	CASSLAGQRYNEQFF
few	NA	TRBV6-2/TRBV6-3	TRBJ2-3	TGTGCCAGCAGTTACTCTTCTAGGACAGATACGCAGTATTTT	CASSYSSRTDTQYF
few	TRBD2	TRBV5-6	TRBJ2-3	TGTGCCAGCAGCTTGTTGGGGACTAGCGGGAGCACAGATACGCAGTATTTT	CASSLLGTSGSTDTQYF
NA	TRBD1	TRBV12-3/TRBV12-4	TRBJ2-3	TGTGCCAGCAGCCTCACCTCCGGGACAGGCGTGGCAGATACGCAGTATTTT	CASSLTSGTGVADTQYF
NA	TRBD2	TRBV27	TRBJ2-1	TGTGCCAGCAGTCCCTGGACTAGCGGAGGCTACAATGAGCAGTTCTTC	CASSPWTSGGYNEQFF
NA	TRBD1	TRBV27	TRBJ2-7	TGTGCCAGCAGTTTATCGCGGGGACAGGGAAGCTCCTACGAGCAGTACTTC	CASSLSRGQGSSYEQYF
NA	TRBD1	TRBV5-1	TRBJ1-1	TGCGCCAGCAGCTCCCAACGAGACACAGGGGGTACTGAAGCTTTCTTT	CASSSQRDTGGTEAFF
many	TRBD2	TRBV12-3/TRBV12-4	TRBJ2-1	TGTGCCAGCAGTCCCACTAGCGGGCGTAACAATGAGCAGTTCTTC	CASSPTSGRNNEQFF
once	NA	TRBV15	TRBJ2-1	TGTGCCACCAGCAGAGATGGGAGGGACACCGGTTGGGATGAGCAGTTCTTC	CATSRDGRDTGWDEQFF
NA	NA	TRBV27	TRBJ2-7	TGTGCCAGCAGTTTATCCCCTGGGGCAGCCTACGAGCAGTACTTC	CASSLSPGAAYEQYF
NA	NA	TRBV19	TRBJ2-7	TGTGCCAGCGGAACAGGGGCGGGGGAGCAGTACTTC	CASGTGAGEQYF
NA	NA	TRBV20-1	TRBJ2-7	TGCAGTGCTAAGGGTCAGGGCAAGGAGCAGTACTTC	CSAKGQGKEQYF
NA	NA	TRBV24-1	TRBJ2-7	TGTGCCACCAGTGATTCGACAGGCCCCTACGAGCAGTACTTC	CATSDSTGPYEQYF
few	NA	TRBV24-1	TRBJ2-1	TGTGCCACCAGTGACAGACTGTTCGATTGGTCGAAGGGGCAGTTCTTC	CATSDRLFDWSKGQFF
NA	TRBD1	TRBV6-6	TRBJ2-4	TGTGCCAGCAGCCCCCCGGACAGGGGCAAAAACATTCAGTACTTC	CASSPPDRGKNIQYF
NA	TRBD2	TRBV6-2/TRBV6-3	TRBJ2-1	TGTGCCAGCAGTTACGGGACTAGCGGGAGATTTACGGGTGAGCAGTTCTTC	CASSYGTSGRFTGEQFF
once	TRBD2	TRBV2	TRBJ2-3	TGTGCCAGCAGGAGCGGGGGGGGTACAGATACGCAGTATTTT	CASRSGGGTDTQYF
few	NA	TRBV6-5	TRBJ2-5	TGTGCCAGCAGTTACGACCACACCTCCCAAGAGACCCAGTACTTC	CASSYDHTSQETQYF
NA	TRBD1	TRBV7-9	TRBJ2-7	TGTGCCAGCAGCTCGCCGACAGGGGCATACGAGCAGTACTTC	CASSSPTGAYEQYF
NA	NA	TRBV5-1	TRBJ1-5	TGCGCCAGCAGCTTGGGTACTCTAAGCAATCAGCCCCAGCATTTT	CASSLGTLSNQPQHF
NA	NA	TRBV11-2	TRBJ2-7	TGTGCCAGCAGCTTCCTGGATGACGAGCAGTACTTC	CASSFLDDEQYF
once	TRBD2	TRBV11-2	TRBJ2-3	TGTGCCAGCAGTTTTACTGCGGGAGATAACGCAGATACGCAGTATTTT	CASSFTAGDNADTQYF
NA	TRBD2	TRBV20-1	TRBJ2-3	TGCAGTGCTAGTGCTCGGGGCGGGAGGATAGATACGCAGTATTTT	CSASARGGRIDTQYF
few	TRBD1	TRBV10-3	TRBJ2-7	TGTGCCATCAGTGAACAGGGGTACGAGCAGTACTTC	CAISEQGYEQYF
NA	TRBD2	TRBV11-1	TRBJ2-3	TGTGCCAGCAGCTCCCGGACTAGCGGGAGGTCGGATACGCAGTATTTT	CASSSRTSGRSDTQYF
NA	TRBD1	TRBV15	TRBJ2-7	TGTGCCACCAGCAGGAGGACAGGGGCGGACGAGCAGTACTTC	CATSRRTGADEQYF
NA	NA	TRBV5-1	TRBJ1-4	TGCGCCAGCAGCTTGGGGGGGGCTGGCGAAAAACTGTTTTTT	CASSLGGAGEKLFF
NA	NA	TRBV27	TRBJ2-7	TGTGCCAGCAGTTTAAGTGTCGGGAGATACGAGCAGTACTTC	CASSLSVGRYEQYF
NA	TRBD2	TRBV28	TRBJ2-3	TGTGCCAGCAGTTCTCAACTAGCGCCAAGCACAGATACGCAGTATTTT	CASSSQLAPSTDTQYF